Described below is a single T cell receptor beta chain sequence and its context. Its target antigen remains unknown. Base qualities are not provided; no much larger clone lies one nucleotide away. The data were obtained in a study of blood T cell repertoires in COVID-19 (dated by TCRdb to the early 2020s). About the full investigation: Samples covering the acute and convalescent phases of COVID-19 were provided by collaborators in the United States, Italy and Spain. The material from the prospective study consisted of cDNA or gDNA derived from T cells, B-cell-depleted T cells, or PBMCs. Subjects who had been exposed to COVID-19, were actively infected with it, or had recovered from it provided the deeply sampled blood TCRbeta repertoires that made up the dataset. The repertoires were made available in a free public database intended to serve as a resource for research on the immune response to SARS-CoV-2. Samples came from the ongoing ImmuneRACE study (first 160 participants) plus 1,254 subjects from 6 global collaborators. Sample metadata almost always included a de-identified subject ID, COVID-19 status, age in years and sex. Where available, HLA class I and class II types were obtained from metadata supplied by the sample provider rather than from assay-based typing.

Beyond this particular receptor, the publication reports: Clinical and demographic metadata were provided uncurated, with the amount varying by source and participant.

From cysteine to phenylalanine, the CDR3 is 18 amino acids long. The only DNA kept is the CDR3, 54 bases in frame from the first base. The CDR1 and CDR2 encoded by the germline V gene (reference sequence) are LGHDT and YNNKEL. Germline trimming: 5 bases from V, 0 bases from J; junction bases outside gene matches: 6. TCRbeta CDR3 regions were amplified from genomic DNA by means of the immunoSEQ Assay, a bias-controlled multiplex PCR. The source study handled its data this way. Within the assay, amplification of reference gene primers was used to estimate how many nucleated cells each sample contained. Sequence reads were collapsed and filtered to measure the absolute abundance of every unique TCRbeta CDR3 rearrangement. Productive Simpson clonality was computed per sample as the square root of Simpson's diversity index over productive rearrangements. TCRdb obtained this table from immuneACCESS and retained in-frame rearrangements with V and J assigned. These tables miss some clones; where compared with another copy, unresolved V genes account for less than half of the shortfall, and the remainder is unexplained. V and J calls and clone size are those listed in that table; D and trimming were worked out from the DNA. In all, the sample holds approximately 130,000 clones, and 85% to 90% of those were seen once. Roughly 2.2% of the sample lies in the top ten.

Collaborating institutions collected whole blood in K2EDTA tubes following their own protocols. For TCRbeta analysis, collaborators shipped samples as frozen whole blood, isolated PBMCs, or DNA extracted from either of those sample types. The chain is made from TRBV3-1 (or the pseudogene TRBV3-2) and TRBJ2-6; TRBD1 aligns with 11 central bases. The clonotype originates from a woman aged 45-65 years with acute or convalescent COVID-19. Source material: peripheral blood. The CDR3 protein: CASSFPGTGGSGANVLTF. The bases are TGTGCCAGCAGCTTTCCCGGGACAGGGGGCTCTGGGGCCAACGTCCTGACTTTC.